This T cell receptor (beta chain) was retrieved from a study of CD4+ T cells in melanoma. Comment on this clone: Its antigen is not known.

The CDR3 sequence is 15 residues long. The V segment lost 0 bases and the J segment 3 bases; nucleotides outside the gene matches: 1. The germline V gene encodes CDR1 SGHRS and CDR2 YFSETQ. Whole-study results and caveats: CD8+ T cell, macrophage and B cell function reportedly correlated with neoantigen-specific CD4+ T cells. Diverse differentiation states were reported for melanoma neoantigen-specific CD4+ T cells.

Generated by immunoSEQ multiplex PCR, the TCRdb table keeps only in-frame clones and is missing some. The table shows about 14,000 clones, with 68% occurring only once. Source material: cells from a culture (not recorded whether cultured in vitro). This chain connects TRBV5-1 to TRBJ2-2; 8 positions match TRBD2. The TCR was taken from a human donor with melanoma. The CDR3 coding sequence is TGCGCCAGCAGCTTGGTCGGGGGGGACACCGGGGAGCTGTTTTTT. Its translation is CASSLVGGDTGELFF.